This T cell receptor (beta chain) was observed in a study of blood T cells in healthy people across ages. Study results and caveats: More naive CD4+ cells and higher diversity marked long-lived donors relative to aged donors.

To note about this clonotype: Its target is not known.

Per germline, CDR1 GTSNPN and CDR2 SVGIG (reference sequence). V was shortened by 2 bases and J by 8 bases, with 12 bases between the two germline ends. This CDR3 has 12 residues. Next came a second PCR, run for roughly 6 to 11 cycles, which used a sample-barcoded 5' primer along with a J-beta primer mix. A 12-random-nucleotide template-switch adaptor tagged each cDNA molecule. TCRdb used MiXCR to reprocess the 5' RACE reads, holding one entry per CDR3 protein. The repertoire holds around 2 million distinct CDR3 sequences, with 35% to 50% as singletons. The sequenced material came from blood. The genes are TRBV30 and TRBJ1-1; D not resolved. The clonotype comes from a human donor in good health. The CDR3: CAWSRNLLEAFF. DNA of the CDR3: TGTGCCTGGAGTAGAAACCTGCTCGAAGCTTTCTTT.